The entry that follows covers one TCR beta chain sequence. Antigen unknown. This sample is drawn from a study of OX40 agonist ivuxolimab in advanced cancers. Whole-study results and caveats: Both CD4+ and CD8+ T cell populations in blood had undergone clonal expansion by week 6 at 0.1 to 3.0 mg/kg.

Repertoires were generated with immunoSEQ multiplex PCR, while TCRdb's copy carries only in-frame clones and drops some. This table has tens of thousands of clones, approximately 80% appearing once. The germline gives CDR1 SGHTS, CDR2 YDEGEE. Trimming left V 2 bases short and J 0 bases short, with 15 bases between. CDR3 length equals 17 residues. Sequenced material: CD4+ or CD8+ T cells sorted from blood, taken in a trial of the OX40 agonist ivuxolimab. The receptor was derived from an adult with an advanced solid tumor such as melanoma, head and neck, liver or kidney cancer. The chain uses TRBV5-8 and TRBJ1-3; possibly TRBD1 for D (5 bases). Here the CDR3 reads CASSFQQGVGSGNTIYF. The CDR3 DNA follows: TGTGCCAGCAGCTTTCAGCAGGGCGTTGGCTCTGGAAACACCATATATTTT.